This TCR beta chain is from a study of T cell responses to AZD1222 COVID-19 vaccine. General study points: Recipients of AZD1222 seropositive at baseline numbered only 5 to 7. Regions 160-218 and 743-854 held dominance among vaccine-associated CD4 TCRs, which spanned spike. Researchers took repertoire samples only after the peak T cell response had come.

Clones were sequenced by immunoSEQ multiplex PCR, and TCRdb holds only the in-frame ones, with some missing. The sample yields 30,000 to 35,000 clones, over 75% seen once. V was pared by 4 bases and J by 1 base, with 10 bases of the junction left unmatched. The CDR3 totals 17 residues. Germline V lookup: CDR1 PRHDT, CDR2 FYEKMQ (reference sequence). Second doses that came at about 4 or about 12 weeks were put together. Comments on this clone: Its antigen is currently unknown.

This sample comprised peripheral blood, obtained 28 days after the second AZD1222 dose. This chain uses TRBV13 with TRBJ2-4, with TRBD1 matching 7 bases. The origin of this receptor is an adult who received the AZD1222 COVID-19 vaccine. CDR3 loop: CASSSRDSPRAKNIQYF. The CDR3 bases are TGTGCCAGCAGCTCCAGGGACAGCCCCAGGGCCAAAAACATTCAGTACTTC.